These 19 T cell receptor beta chains were all obtained from the same sample, sequenced in a study of T-cell reconstitution after alpha-beta-depleted transplantation in children. The TCRbeta library was prepared with unique molecular identifiers. TCRdb recomputed calls from the PCR reads with MiXCR, one row per CDR3 protein. This sample has hundreds of thousands of distinct CDR3 sequences, with around 17% found just once. The material sequenced was PBMCs from the stem cell graft donor, taken from the stem cell graft. The origin of the receptors is a human donor who donated a stem cell graft to a child with acute lymphoblastic leukemia.

This clonotype came up once. The rearrangement links TRBV7-2 to TRBJ1-4; D not resolved. The CDR3 covers 15 residues. The V end lost 5 bases, the J end lost 6 bases, and 16 bases lay between the germline ends. Germline CDR1 reads SGHTA; CDR2 reads FQGNSA. This chain's CDR3 is CASSPEAAFYEKLFF. DNA of the CDR3: TGTGCCAGCAGCCCCGAGGCGGCGTTTTATGAAAAACTGTTTTTT.

The rearrangement joins TRBV30 to TRBJ1-1; no clear D. This CDR3 comprises 11 residues. Germline CDR1 reads GTSNPN; CDR2 reads SVGIG (reference sequence). V lost 8 bases and J 7 bases, leaving 14 bases between the germline ends. CDR3 sequence: CAKLGWLEAFF. CDR3 bases: TGTGCCAAGCTAGGGTGGCTTGAAGCTTTCTTT.

J is TRBJ1-5 and V is TRBV12-3 or TRBV12-4; 10 bases agree with TRBD1. The V gene end was trimmed by 3 bases and the J gene end by 4 bases; junction bases not matched to a gene: 6. The CDR3 consists of 16 residues. The CDR3 reads CASSFRDRGLNQPQHF. CDR3 nucleotides: TGTGCCAGCAGTTTCCGGGACAGGGGTTTAAATCAGCCCCAGCATTTT.

This sequence joins TRBV3-1 and TRBJ1-1; TRBD1 is a possible D gene (5 bases). With 5 bases removed from V and 1 base from J, the gap between germline ends came to 17 bases. CDR3 length: 16 amino acids. The V gene's germline CDR1 is LGHDT and CDR2 YNNKEL (reference sequence). CDR3 sequence: CASSARGGGRNTEAFF. The DNA of the CDR3 is TGTGCCAGCAGCGCCCGGGGGGGAGGGAGGAACACTGAAGCTTTCTTT.

The J gene is TRBJ1-4, the V gene TRBV6-1; TRBD1 is a possible D gene (6 bases). The germline CDR1 and CDR2 sequences are MNHNS and SASEGT. Deletions cut 7 bases from V and 8 bases from J, with 14 bases between. This CDR3 contains 13 residues. The CDR3 region has the DNA TGTGCCAGCAAGAGGGGGGTCTGGGAAAAACTGTTTTTT. Amino acid sequence: CASKRGVWEKLFF.

The chain joins TRBV18 to TRBJ2-1; weak D call: TRBD2 (5 bases). This CDR3 contains 17 residues. The V end was cut by 0 bases, the J end by 0 bases, with 12 bases between. Germline V CDR1 and CDR2: KGHSH, LQKENI. The CDR3 is CASSPPGSVSSYNEQFF. CDR3 coding DNA: TGTGCCAGCTCACCACCGGGTAGCGTATCCTCCTACAATGAGCAGTTCTTC.

This clonotype turned up a few times. The CDR3 DNA reads TGTGCCAGCAGTTACAGGGAGCCGAGCACAGATACGCAGTATTTT. It yields the protein CASSYREPSTDTQYF. The genes are TRBV6-5 and TRBJ2-3; D is perhaps TRBD2 (5 bases). This CDR3 contains 15 residues. Germline V gene sequence: CDR1 MNHEY, CDR2 SVGAGI. Trimming pared 2 bases from V and 0 bases from J, leaving 9 bases between.

This clonotype was observed a handful of times. The V and J genes are TRBV12-3 or TRBV12-4 and TRBJ2-7; D not resolved. Trimming cost V 0 bases and J 2 bases, with 8 bases left between them. This CDR3 comprises 14 residues. In DNA, the CDR3 is TGTGCCAGCAGTTTAGCGGGGTTCACCTACGAGCAGTACTTC. It is translated as CASSLAGFTYEQYF.

This sequence joins TRBV25-1 and TRBJ2-7, with D perhaps TRBD1 (6 bases). The CDR3 runs 15 residues. Trimming removed 7 bases from V and 3 bases from J, with 19 bases in between. In germline, CDR1 is MGHDK, CDR2 SYGVNS. The CDR3 DNA reads as TGTGCCAGCACCTCAAGGTCAGGGGCGCGCTACGAGCAGTACTTC. This encodes CASTSRSGARYEQYF.

The chain has TRBV20-1 and TRBJ1-1; D is perhaps TRBD1 (5 bases). Germline V gene sequence: CDR1 DFQATT, CDR2 SNEGSKA (reference sequence). Trimming cost V 6 bases and J 4 bases, with 12 bases left between them. The CDR3 has 12 residues. The CDR3 is CSAEDGTTEAFF. In DNA, the CDR3 is TGCAGTGCAGAGGACGGGACCACTGAAGCTTTCTTT.

The chain is built from TRBV20-1 and TRBJ1-5; D unclear. V dropped 6 bases and J dropped 3 bases, with 18 bases sitting between them. Per the germline V gene, CDR1 is DFQATT and CDR2 is SNEGSKA (reference sequence). The CDR3 spans 15 residues. Written as DNA, the CDR3 is TGCAGTGCGAACATGGGGATGAGATCCAATCAGCCCCAGCATTTT. This encodes CSANMGMRSNQPQHF.

This clonotype was seen a few times. V and J are TRBV18 and TRBJ1-5; D not resolved. Trimming took off 5 bases at V and 6 bases at J, with 11 bases between the two ends. The CDR3 loop spans 13 amino acids. Germline assignment: CDR1 KGHSH and CDR2 LQKENI. The CDR3 DNA sequence: TGTGCCAGCTCAGACGTCAGGACTCAGCCCCAGCATTTT. Translation gives CASSDVRTQPQHF.

The DNA for the CDR3 is TGTGCCAGCAGCATTACAGGGGACGGAGTCTCTGGGGCCAACGTCCTGACTTTC. This sequence encodes CASSITGDGVSGANVLTF. The chain uses TRBV7-6 and TRBJ2-6; 7 bases map to TRBD1. This CDR3 comprises 18 residues. The germline V gene has CDR1 SGHVS and CDR2 FNYEAQ. After removal of 5 bases from V and 0 bases from J, the junction contained 10 bases not matched to a gene.

Only a few counts were recorded for this clonotype. This chain joins TRBV7-8 and TRBJ2-5; the match to TRBD1 covers 7 bases. The germline CDR1 and CDR2 sequences are SGHVS and FQNEAQ. J lost 4 bases, V lost 5 bases, and 10 bases had no gene match. The CDR3 has 15 amino acids. CDR3 sequence: CASSGGRGPRETQYF. The CDR3 region has the DNA TGTGCCAGCAGCGGGGGTAGGGGGCCGCGAGAGACCCAGTACTTC. The full variable domain, in which reference TRBV7-8 and TRBJ2-5 provide the parts outside the CDR3, is GAGVSQSPRYKVAKRGQDVALRCDPISGHVSLFWYQQALGQGPEFLTYFQNEAQLDKSGLPSDRFFAERPEGSVSTLKIQRTQQEDSAVYLCASSGGRGPRETQYFGPGTRLLVL.

The gene calls are TRBV20-1 and TRBJ1-2, with D perhaps TRBD1 (6 bases). Trimming removed 4 bases at V and 5 bases at J, with 14 bases between. The germline V gene has CDR1 DFQATT and CDR2 SNEGSKA (reference sequence). The length of the CDR3 is 13 residues. As DNA, the CDR3 is TGCAGTGCTAAATACAGGGCTTCATATGGCTACACCTTC. Its translation is CSAKYRASYGYTF.

The chain uses TRBV29-1 and TRBJ1-3; D uncertain. Germline V gene lookup returns CDR1 SQVTM and CDR2 ANQGSEA. CDR3 length: 11 residues. The germline V and J ends were trimmed by 7 bases and 4 bases, with 8 bases remaining between them. In DNA, the CDR3 is TGCAGCGGATGGAAAGGAAACACCATATATTTT. It translates to CSGWKGNTIYF.

The chain carries TRBV7-2 and TRBJ2-3; no reliable D call. The CDR3 is 13 amino acids. With 5 bases removed from V and 2 bases from J, the gap between germline ends came to 8 bases. Per the germline V gene, CDR1 is SGHTA and CDR2 is FQGNSA. The CDR3 loop reads CASSPGLTDTQYF. The CDR3 region has the DNA TGTGCCAGCAGCCCGGGTCTCACAGATACGCAGTATTTT.

The chain uses TRBV29-1 and TRBJ1-1; D not resolved. V was pared by 2 bases and J by 8 bases, with 18 bases between. The CDR3 has 14 amino acids. Germline CDR1 and CDR2: SQVTM and ANQGSEA. CDR3 sequence reads: CSVESWLGSDEAFF. In nucleotides, the CDR3 is TGCAGCGTTGAATCATGGCTGGGGTCGGACGAAGCTTTCTTT. The full variable domain, its missing parts supplied by reference TRBV29-1 and TRBJ1-1, is SAVISQKPSRDICQRGTSLTIQCQVDSQVTMMFWYRQQPGQSLTLIATANQGSEATYESGFVIDKFPISRPNLTFSTLTVSNMSPEDSSIYLCSVESWLGSDEAFFGQGTRLTVV.

In its sample, this clonotype was seen once. V gene TRBV5-6 combines with J gene TRBJ1-1, with 7 positions matching TRBD1. CDR3 length: 15 residues. The germline V gene encodes CDR1 SGHDT and CDR2 YYEEEE. The junction had 10 bases not matched to a gene; V was cut back by 4 bases and J by 4 bases. This CDR3 is CASSRNKGASTEAFF. CDR3 sequence (DNA): TGTGCCAGCAGCAGAAACAAGGGGGCCAGCACTGAAGCTTTCTTT.